This TCR beta chain was sequenced in a study of blood T cells in healthy people across ages. This clonotype showed up just a few times. The CDR3 runs to 15 residues. CDR1 and CDR2 (germline): DFQATT, SNEGSKA (reference sequence). The V end was cut by 3 bases, the J end by 4 bases, with 16 bases between. A second PCR, run for roughly 7 to 12 cycles, used a sample-barcoded 5' primer plus a J-beta primer mix. TCRdb fed the 5' RACE reads into MiXCR, producing one record per CDR3 protein. The top ten hold 2.1% of the sample, which has 1.5 million to 2 million distinct CDR3 sequences, approximately 50% seen once. Each sample yielded at least 6 million isolated PBMCs.

The sequence derives from a woman in her thirties or forties in good health. Sequencing input: blood. This chain links TRBV20-1 with TRBJ2-1; D perhaps matches TRBD2 (6 bases). The chain's CDR3 is CSASRDGAGYNEQFF. The DNA for the CDR3 is TGCAGTGCTAGTCGTGACGGTGCGGGGTACAATGAGCAGTTCTTC.